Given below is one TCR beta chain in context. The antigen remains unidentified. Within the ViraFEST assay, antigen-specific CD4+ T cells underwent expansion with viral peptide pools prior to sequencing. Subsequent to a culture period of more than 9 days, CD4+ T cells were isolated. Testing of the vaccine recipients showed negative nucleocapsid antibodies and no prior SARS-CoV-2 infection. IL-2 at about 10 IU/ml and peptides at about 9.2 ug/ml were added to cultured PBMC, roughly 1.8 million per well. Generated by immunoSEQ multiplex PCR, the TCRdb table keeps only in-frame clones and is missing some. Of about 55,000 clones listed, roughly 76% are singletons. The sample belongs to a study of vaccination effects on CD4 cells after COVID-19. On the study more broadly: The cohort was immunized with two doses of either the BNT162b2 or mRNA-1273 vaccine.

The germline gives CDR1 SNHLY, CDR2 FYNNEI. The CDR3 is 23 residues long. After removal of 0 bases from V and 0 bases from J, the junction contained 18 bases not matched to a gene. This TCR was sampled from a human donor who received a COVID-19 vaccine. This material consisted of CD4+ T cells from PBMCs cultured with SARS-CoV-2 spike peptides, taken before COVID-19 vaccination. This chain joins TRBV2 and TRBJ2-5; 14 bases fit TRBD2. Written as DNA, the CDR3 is TGTGCCAGCAGTGAAGCGCGCGGGACTAGCGGGAGAAGGAAAGGGTGGGACCAAGAGACCCAGTACTTC. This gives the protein CASSEARGTSGRRKGWDQETQYF.